Below, 21 T cell receptor beta chains from the same sample are listed, as sequenced in a study of T cell responses to AZD1222 COVID-19 vaccine. Profiling relied on immunoSEQ multiplex PCR, and the TCRdb table lists in-frame clones only, not all of them. The table includes roughly 30,000 clones, approximately 91% detected once. The source was peripheral blood, collected on day 0 of AZD1222 vaccination. These receptor sequences come from an adult in good health.

The chain uses TRBV24-1 and TRBJ2-2; a weak D match, TRBD2 (7 bases). Germline V gene sequence: CDR1 KGHDR, CDR2 SFDVKD. V gave up 9 bases and J gave up 6 bases, with 10 bases separating them. The CDR3 has 12 amino acids. The DNA of the CDR3 is TGTGCCACCCCCGGGGGGCCCGGGGAGCTGTTTTTT. This encodes CATPGGPGELFF.

The gene calls are TRBV29-1 and TRBJ2-5, with TRBD2 identical over 9 bases. The CDR3 spans 14 residues. The ends lost 4 bases at V and 3 bases at J; junction bases unmatched: 6. From germline, CDR1 is SQVTM and CDR2 ANQGSEA. The CDR3 region is CSVADSGSEETQYF. CDR3 nucleotide sequence: TGCAGCGTTGCCGATAGCGGGAGTGAAGAGACCCAGTACTTC.

This chain links TRBV5-1 with TRBJ2-3, with TRBD2 identical over 10 bases. CDR1 is SGHRS and CDR2 is YFSETQ in the germline V gene. The CDR3 loop spans 17 amino acids. V dropped 3 bases and J dropped 0; count of bases not matched to a gene: 7. The CDR3 reads CASSSARTSGSTDTQYF. CDR3 coding DNA: TGCGCCAGCAGCTCCGCCCGGACTAGCGGTAGCACAGATACGCAGTATTTT.

V gene TRBV7-2 combines with J gene TRBJ2-3; 10 bases fit TRBD2. The CDR3 extends over 15 amino acids. Germline lookup yields CDR1 SGHTA and CDR2 FQGNSA. The trim removed 1 base at V and 6 bases at J, leaving 4 bases unmatched. This CDR3 is CASSLVASGSDTQYF. DNA of the CDR3: TGTGCCAGCAGCTTAGTGGCTAGCGGGAGCGATACGCAGTATTTT.

The rearrangement joins TRBV6-1 to TRBJ2-5, with 10 bases lining up with TRBD1. V dropped 1 base and J dropped 6; count of bases not matched to a gene: 8. The CDR3 length is 16 residues. Germline CDR1 and CDR2: MNHNS and SASEGT. The CDR3 protein is CASSEGGTGVPKTQYF. CDR3 sequence (DNA): TGTGCCAGCAGTGAAGGCGGGACAGGGGTTCCGAAGACCCAGTACTTC.

The rearrangement uses TRBV19 and TRBJ2-3; D unclear. V gave up 3 bases and J gave up 5 bases, with 15 bases separating them. The CDR3 sequence is 15 residues long. CDR1 is LNHDA and CDR2 is SQIVND in the germline V gene (reference sequence). The CDR3 region has the DNA TGTGCCAGTAGTATGCGATGGTCGGCGGAAGATACGCAGTATTTT. Residues: CASSMRWSAEDTQYF. Together with reference TRBV19 and TRBJ2-3, the CDR3 gives the full variable domain: DGGITQSPKYLFRKEGQNVTLSCEQNLNHDAMYWYRQDPGQGLRLIYYSQIVNDFQKGDIAEGYSVSREKKESFPLTVTSAQKNPTAFYLCASSMRWSAEDTQYFGPGTRLTVL.

This clone has only one observation. The V and J genes are TRBV7-2 and TRBJ1-3, with D hard to call. CDR1 is SGHTA, CDR2 FQGNSA, per germline. The CDR3 sequence is 15 residues long. Trimming removed 1 base at V and 4 bases at J, with 11 bases between. This CDR3 is CASSLDRAEGNTIYF. The CDR3 DNA follows: TGTGCCAGCAGCTTAGATAGGGCGGAAGGAAACACCATATATTTT.

The rearrangement links TRBV5-1 to TRBJ2-7, with D tentatively TRBD1 (6 bases). The CDR3 extends over 14 amino acids. Germline CDR1 SGHRS, CDR2 YFSETQ. V lost 0 bases and J 5 bases, leaving 12 bases between the germline ends. The CDR3 here is CASSLGQVDDEQYF. The DNA for the CDR3 is TGCGCCAGCAGCTTGGGACAGGTTGACGACGAGCAGTACTTC.

The chain is built from TRBV30 and TRBJ1-6; 7 bases align to TRBD1. V dropped 1 base and J dropped 5; count of bases not matched to a gene: 2. The CDR3 contains 14 residues. Germline V gene sequence: CDR1 GTSNPN, CDR2 SVGIG (reference sequence). The CDR3 DNA follows: TGTGCCTGGAGTGAGGGGGCTGATAATTCACCCCTCCACTTT. This translates into CAWSEGADNSPLHF.

This clone has only one observation. J is TRBJ1-1 and V is TRBV19, with D uncertain. CDR3 length equals 13 residues. Trimming cost V 0 bases and J 4 bases, with 6 bases left between them. Per germline, CDR1 LNHDA and CDR2 SQIVND (reference sequence). CDR3 sequence (DNA): TGTGCCAGTAGTATAGAAAAATTCACTGAAGCTTTCTTT. This encodes CASSIEKFTEAFF.

This chain joins TRBV10-3 and TRBJ1-1; D perhaps matches TRBD1 (6 bases). Germline V lookup: CDR1 ENHRY, CDR2 SYGVKD. The V and J ends lost 0 bases and 1 base respectively, with 18 bases between them. The CDR3 has 18 residues. The CDR3 loop reads CAISESGRGLGTNTEAFF. The CDR3, as DNA: TGTGCCATCAGTGAGTCTGGTAGGGGGTTGGGGACGAACACTGAAGCTTTCTTT.

V usage is TRBV2 and J usage is TRBJ2-7; D is possibly TRBD1 (6 bases). The length of the CDR3 is 13 residues. V was pared by 4 bases and J by 3 bases, with 10 bases between. CDR1 is SNHLY, CDR2 FYNNEI, per germline. This chain's CDR3 is CASSGGQDYEQYF. CDR3 nucleotide sequence: TGTGCCAGCAGTGGGGGACAAGACTACGAGCAGTACTTC.

The chain links TRBV5-4 to TRBJ2-7; no reliable D call. The CDR3 loop spans 12 amino acids. V dropped 1 base and J dropped 3 bases, with 5 bases sitting between them. The germline gives CDR1 SGHNT, CDR2 YYREEE (reference sequence). The CDR3 here is CASSLTDYEQYF. DNA of the CDR3: TGTGCCAGCAGCTTGACAGACTACGAGCAGTACTTC.

The chain joins TRBV5-1 to TRBJ1-2; D is ambiguous. V shed 0 bases and J shed 6 bases, with 6 bases lying between them. Germline CDR1 SGHRS, CDR2 YFSETQ. The CDR3 contains 12 residues. DNA of the CDR3: TGCGCCAGCAGCTTGGATACAGATGGCTACACCTTC. The encoded protein is CASSLDTDGYTF. Looking up the rest from reference TRBV5-1 and TRBJ1-2 gives the full variable domain: KAGVTQTPRYLIKTRGQQVTLSCSPISGHRSVSWYQQTPGQGLQFLFEYFSETQRNKGNFPGRFSGRQFSNSRSEMNVSTLELGDSALYLCASSLDTDGYTFGSGTRLTVV.

The V and J genes are TRBV5-8 and TRBJ2-1; no firm D call. Germline values: CDR1 SGHTS, CDR2 YDEGEE. The CDR3 consists of 12 residues. The V gene lost 4 bases and the J gene lost 12 bases, with 14 bases spanning the gap. The CDR3 bases are TGTGCCAGCAGCAAGACTTCTAATAGGCAGTTCTTC. It codes for CASSKTSNRQFF.

This rearrangement joins TRBV11-2 to TRBJ2-1; TRBD2 is a possible D gene (5 bases). Germline-derived CDR1 and CDR2 are SGHAT and FQNNGV. The CDR3 sequence is 16 residues long. Trimming took off 5 bases at V and 6 bases at J, with 20 bases between the two ends. This CDR3 reads CASSPWGAASINEQFF. CDR3 nucleotides: TGTGCCAGCAGCCCCTGGGGAGCCGCTAGTATCAATGAGCAGTTCTTC.

This chain links TRBV5-8 with TRBJ2-7; tentative D call: TRBD2 (6 bases). With 1 base removed from V and 0 bases from J, the gap between germline ends came to 8 bases. The CDR3 covers 14 residues. Per the germline V gene, CDR1 is SGHTS and CDR2 is YDEGEE. The CDR3, as DNA: TGTGCCAGCAGCTTGTGGGGAGGCTCCTACGAGCAGTACTTC. Translation: CASSLWGGSYEQYF.

The CDR3 nucleotides are TGTGCCAGCAGCCAAGAGGGAGAGACCCAGTACTTC. Amino acid sequence: CASSQEGETQYF. The chain employs TRBV3-1 (or the pseudogene TRBV3-2) and TRBJ2-5; D not resolved. V was pared by 0 bases and J by 4 bases, with 3 bases between. CDR1 is LGHDT, CDR2 YNNKEL, per germline (reference sequence). The CDR3 totals 12 residues.

The V and J genes are TRBV7-8 and TRBJ1-6; D not resolved. Trimming shortened V by 4 bases and J by 3 bases, and 16 bases separated the two germline ends. The CDR3 has 17 amino acids. The germline V gene encodes CDR1 SGHVS and CDR2 FQNEAQ. The CDR3 DNA sequence: TGTGCCAGCAGCTATCCGACCTCGGGGTTCTATAATTCACCCCTCCACTTT. It codes for CASSYPTSGFYNSPLHF.

This chain connects TRBV5-8 to TRBJ1-5, with D uncertain. Germline V CDR1 and CDR2: SGHTS, YDEGEE. V lost 2 bases, J lost 2 bases, and 8 bases lay in between. CDR3 length: 14 amino acids. The CDR3 is CASSLRQGNQPQHF. The CDR3 DNA sequence: TGTGCCAGCAGCTTACGGCAGGGCAATCAGCCCCAGCATTTT.

DNA for the CDR3: TGTGCCAGCTCACGGACTAGCGGGATCCAAGAGACCCAGTACTTC. Translated, it gives CASSRTSGIQETQYF. The chain combines TRBV18 with TRBJ2-5; 12 nucleotides line up with TRBD2. The CDR3 extends over 15 amino acids. Trimming cost V 4 bases and J 1 base; bases outside gene matches: 1. Germline assignment: CDR1 KGHSH and CDR2 LQKENI.